The 12 T cell receptor beta chains in this list originate from one sample, sequenced in a study of T cell responses to AZD1222 COVID-19 vaccine. Repertoires were generated with immunoSEQ multiplex PCR, while TCRdb's copy carries only in-frame clones and drops some. The repertoire holds about 140,000 clones, roughly 85% seen once, with approximately 8% in the top ten. The source material was peripheral blood, sampled 28 days after the second dose of the MenACWY control vaccine. The receptors shown here come from an adult who received the MenACWY meningococcal vaccine as a control.

The V call is TRBV4-2, the J call TRBJ2-5; the match to TRBD2 covers 11 bases. This CDR3 has 17 amino acids. V shed 0 bases and J 1 base; nucleotides not matched to a gene: 4. Germline values: CDR1 LGHNA, CDR2 YNFKEQ. Here the CDR3 reads CASSQEGTSGTQETQYF. In nucleotides, the CDR3 is TGTGCCAGCAGCCAAGAAGGGACTAGCGGCACCCAAGAGACCCAGTACTTC.

This clone has only one observation. The chain combines TRBV5-4 with TRBJ1-2; 8 nucleotides line up with TRBD1. V lost 5 bases and J lost 8; bases outside the gene matches: 23. The CDR3 spans 18 residues. Germline V lookup: CDR1 SGHNT, CDR2 YYREEE (reference sequence). The CDR3 DNA reads TGTGCCAGCAGGAGATACATACCAGGGGGCGGTCGACTTATGGGCTACACCTTC. This encodes CASRRYIPGGGRLMGYTF.

This chain joins TRBV30 and TRBJ1-5, with a tentative D call TRBD1 (6 bases). Trimming removed 5 bases at V and 11 bases at J, with 25 bases between. The V gene's germline CDR1 is GTSNPN and CDR2 SVGIG (reference sequence). This CDR3 is 15 amino acids long. In DNA, the CDR3 is TGTGCCTGGTGGGATCCAACAGGGCCACCGTGGACCCAGCATTTT. Amino acids: CAWWDPTGPPWTQHF. Using reference TRBV30 and TRBJ1-5 for the parts outside the CDR3, the full variable domain is SQTIHQWPATLVQPVGSPLSLECTVEGTSNPNLYWYRQAAGRGLQLLFYSVGIGQISSEVPQNLSASRPQDRQFILSSKKLLLSDSGFYLCAWWDPTGPPWTQHFGDGTRLSIL.

V and J are TRBV5-4 and TRBJ2-5, with 9 bases matching TRBD1. In germline, CDR1 is SGHNT, CDR2 YYREEE (reference sequence). CDR3 size: 16 residues. With 0 bases clipped from V and 5 bases from J, the junction kept 8 bases outside the gene matches. This chain's CDR3 is CASSLVRQGDGETQYF. CDR3 DNA sequence: TGTGCCAGCAGCTTGGTGAGACAGGGGGACGGGGAGACCCAGTACTTC.

Turning to this clone: This sample also contains other DNA sequences that code for the same CDR3. DNA for the CDR3: TGTGCCAGCAGCTCGACAGATACGCAGTATTTT. Encoded protein: CASSSTDTQYF. The chain is built from TRBV3-1 (or the pseudogene TRBV3-2) and TRBJ2-3, with D uncertain. The CDR3 is 11 residues long. Germline V gene sequence: CDR1 LGHDT, CDR2 YNNKEL (reference sequence). V was shortened by 5 bases and J by 3 bases, with 3 bases between the two germline ends.

This sequence joins TRBV2 and TRBJ1-4; TRBD1 aligns across 7 bases. The CDR3 is made up of 15 amino acids. The junction had 2 bases not matched to a gene; V was cut back by 2 bases and J by 2 bases. From germline, CDR1 is SNHLY and CDR2 FYNNEI. This chain's CDR3 is CASSEQGVTNEKLFF. Here the CDR3 DNA reads TGTGCCAGCAGTGAACAGGGGGTGACTAATGAAAAACTGTTTTTT. The variable domain in full, with the rest retrieved from reference TRBV2 and TRBJ1-4, is EPEVTQTPSHQVTQMGQEVILRCVPISNHLYFYWYRQILGQKVEFLVSFYNNEISEKSEIFDDQFSVERPDGSNFTLKIRSTKLEDSAMYFCASSEQGVTNEKLFFGSGTQLSVL.

As DNA, the CDR3 is TGCAGTGCTAGTTCATTCTCTGCGGGAGTCGCAGATACGCAGTATTTT. As protein: CSASSFSAGVADTQYF. The rearrangement uses TRBV20-1 and TRBJ2-3, with 7 bases that match TRBD2. Unmatched junction bases numbered 13, after V lost 3 bases and J lost 4 bases. CDR1 is DFQATT, CDR2 SNEGSKA, per germline (reference sequence). There are 16 residues in the CDR3.

This rearrangement joins TRBV27 to TRBJ1-3; D remains ambiguous. The CDR3 is 13 residues long. Germline V gene data show CDR1 as MNHEY and CDR2 as SMNVEV (reference sequence). V lost 5 bases and J lost 9, with 14 bases in between. The CDR3 DNA sequence: TGTGCCAGCAGTCCGAGCGGGCGTTCCACCATATATTTT. As protein: CASSPSGRSTIYF.

This sequence joins TRBV7-8 and TRBJ1-1, with unresolved D. Germline V gene data show CDR1 as SGHVS and CDR2 as FQNEAQ. Trimming stripped 1 base from V and 0 bases from J, with 21 bases between. CDR3 length: 19 residues. Here the CDR3 DNA reads TGTGCCAGCAGCTTAGTTCACTCAGTCGGAAGCCCCATGAACACTGAAGCTTTCTTT. As protein: CASSLVHSVGSPMNTEAFF.

This clone was recorded a few times. The gene calls are TRBV9 and TRBJ2-1; 7 bases are a match to TRBD1. Germline assignment: CDR1 SGDLS and CDR2 YYNGEE. The length of the CDR3 is 16 residues. Trimming took 4 bases from V and 2 from J; bases not matched to a gene: 9. For the CDR3, the DNA is TGTGCCAGCAGCCCAACAACAGGGGTTACCTACAATGAGCAGTTCTTC. Amino acids: CASSPTTGVTYNEQFF. The whole variable domain, filled in from reference TRBV9 and TRBJ2-1, reads DSGVTQTPKHLITATGQRVTLRCSPRSGDLSVYWYQQSLDQGLQFLIQYYNGEERAKGNILERFSAQQFPDLHSELNLSSLELGDSALYFCASSPTTGVTYNEQFFGPGTRLTVL.

The chain couples TRBV12-3 or TRBV12-4 to TRBJ1-3; D call uncertain. This CDR3 comprises 11 residues. The CDR3 here is CGDGDSNTIYF. The CDR3 DNA follows: TGTGGCGACGGGGATTCGAACACCATATATTTT.

The CDR3 is CASSLAGKNEQFF. In DNA, the CDR3 is TGTGCCAGCAGCTTAGCGGGAAAGAATGAGCAGTTCTTC. The chain recombines TRBV7-6 with TRBJ2-1; D is undetermined. V was pared by 0 bases and J by 7 bases, with 7 bases between. Germline V CDR1 and CDR2: SGHVS, FNYEAQ. The CDR3 is 13 amino acids.